This T cell receptor (beta chain) was sequenced for a study of blood T cells in healthy people across ages. Study findings and constraints: Higher diversity, along with more naive CD4+ cells, distinguished long-lived donors from aged donors. Measured against age, TCR beta diversity per million T cells decreased in a roughly linear manner.

Combining a sample-barcoded 5' primer with a J-beta primer mix, a second PCR ran for about 6 to 12 cycles. Via MiXCR, TCRdb re-called the 5' RACE reads, giving one row per CDR3 protein. This sample carries around 1.5 million distinct CDR3 sequences, roughly 60% of them seen once, and the ten largest clones take 6.5% to 8.5%. With respect to this clonotype: Its antigen is undetermined.

With 6 bases removed from V and 3 bases from J, the gap between germline ends came to 18 bases. This CDR3 contains 16 residues. From germline, CDR1 is SNHLY and CDR2 FYNNEI. The TCR comes from a young man in good health. What was sequenced was blood. The chain has TRBV2 and TRBJ1-5; D perhaps matches TRBD1 (6 bases). The CDR3 is CASRGKSTGFNQPQHF. The CDR3 nucleotides are TGTGCCAGCAGAGGTAAATCAACAGGGTTCAATCAGCCCCAGCATTTT.